The present T cell receptor (beta chain) was sequenced within a study of blood T cell repertoires in COVID-19. Overall study: The cDNA or gDNA used as material had been derived from T cells, B-cell-depleted T cells, or PBMCs.

The CDR3 runs 14 residues. V lost 5 bases and J 4 bases, leaving 15 bases between the germline ends. Germline assignment: CDR1 SGHTA and CDR2 FQGNSA. Using immunoSEQ multiplex PCR, the repertoire was profiled, and TCRdb retains in-frame clones only, with some absent. The data show some 240,000 clones, roughly 81% seen once. This chain joins TRBV7-2 and TRBJ2-7; the D gene is possibly TRBD1 (6 bases). This sequence originates from a woman aged 45-60 years who had been exposed to COVID-19. Sequencing was done on a sample of PBMCs or T cells enriched from blood (not recorded which). CDR3 sequence reads: CASSPSGTSYEQYF. CDR3 coding DNA: TGTGCCAGCAGCCCCTCCGGGACATCTTACGAGCAGTACTTC.